This TCR beta chain was profiled in a study of T-cell memory formation after mild COVID-19 (dated by TCRdb to about 2021). About the investigation overall: Most TCR sequence clusters were specific to one of the two donors. In a couple of donors, T-cell clones that expanded and contracted after mild COVID-19 were followed by sequencing TCRalpha and TCRbeta repertoires longitudinally. The cohort comprised two young, previously healthy adult volunteers, one female and one male.

The research as a whole found: Some responding clones were detected in pre-infection memory, which suggested that pre-existing cross-reactive memory T cells had joined the SARS-CoV-2 response. Clones contracting from day 15 to 85 had balanced CD4/CD8 phenotypes, while a second wave expanding from day 15 to 37 was biased towards CD4+. Only two mild cases were covered in the study, and larger cohorts including severe cases with pre-infection samples were considered necessary. SARS-CoV-2 specificity was not confirmed for the second-wave clones peaking on day 37. Contracting CD4+ clones turned up mainly in the CM and EM memory subsets, whereas EMRA was where CD8+ clones were enriched.

Sequencing used an Illumina NovaSeq 6000. TCRalpha and TCRbeta cDNA libraries were constructed by 5'RACE with constant-segment primers, with sample barcodes and unique molecular identifiers being introduced. RNA was extracted from every sample with Trizol reagent. Amplification of the libraries took two PCR steps, and the second step added a second sample barcode plus Illumina TruSeq adapters. Sequencing of libraries was performed on an Illumina NovaSeq with 2 x 150 bp paired-end reads. Per the authors' processing: With migec v1.2.7, reads were demultiplexed and then collapsed into UMI-guided consensus sequences. With mixcr v2.1.11, UMI consensuses were aligned to TRA and TRB V and J templates and assembled into clonotypes. A clonotype was counted as expanded or contracted only if both edgeR and NoisET called the change significant, with noise models trained on biological replicates. For edgeR calls, the thresholds were a false discovery rate-adjusted p below 0.01 and a log2 fold-change of 1. As an exploratory analysis of dynamics, max-normalized trajectories of the 1000 most abundant clonotypes were examined by PCA with hierarchical clustering. Separately sequenced CD4+ and CD8+ repertoires were used to assign the CD4 or CD8 phenotype of responding clones. The public reads were run again by TCRdb, first through fastp at Q25 and then through MiXCR, and only productive beta chains were kept. Each entry merges the rows of one CDR3 protein and shows their most common DNA and genes. What appears here as the V and J calls and clone size reflects TCRdb's work, not the paper's. The sample data list approximately 340,000 distinct CDR3 sequences, and approximately 15% of these were observed just once. The leading ten clones occupy around 22% of the sample.

The CDR3 covers 15 residues, taking in both the cysteine and the phenylalanine. Only the CDR3 portion is preserved as DNA: 45 bases, with reading frame beginning at the first base. V is pared back by 10 bases and J by 1 base, with 19 bases lying between the germline termini. CDR1 and CDR2 are read off the germline V gene as KGHSH and LQKENI. This clonotype was detected only a few times. There is no known antigen for this receptor. The input lacks base qualities; no much larger clone sits a single base away. PBMCs were isolated by Ficoll-Paque density gradient centrifugation. The V gene is TRBV18 and the J gene is TRBJ1-1; 6 matching bases give a weak D call of TRBD1. What was sequenced was PBMCs or a T cell subset sorted from them (not recorded which). The sequence was obtained from a man between 18 and 29 years old who had mild COVID-19 (a few samples of this study predate the infection). The sample titles of this study are shuffled in the database, so cell type and time point are left out; the donor was told from shared clones. In nucleotide form, the sequence is TGTGCCACCCGTGGAGAGGGGGGTGCGAACACTGAAGCTTTCTTT. This is translated as CATRGEGGANTEAFF. Where the CDR3 stops, the reference TRBV18 and TRBJ1-1 genes take over; the full variable domain is NAGVMQNPRHLVRRRGQEARLRCSPMKGHSHVYWYRQLPEEGLKFMVYLQKENIIDESGMPKERFSAEFPKEGPSILRIQQVVRGDSAAYFCATRGEGGANTEAFFGQGTRLTVV.